The 14 T cell receptor beta chains below come from one sample, sequenced in a study of cytomegalovirus exposure and HLA in healthy donors. Generated by immunoSEQ multiplex PCR, the TCRdb table keeps only in-frame clones and is missing some. The top ten clones hold roughly 3% of a sample with approximately 210,000 clones, about 86% of them seen once. The material sequenced was PBMCs. The receptor source for this set is a woman between 18 and 29 years old in good health and CMV-seronegative.

This clone has only a few counts. The rearrangement links TRBV5-4 to TRBJ2-1, with D tentatively TRBD2 (6 bases). The CDR3 runs to 15 residues. Germline assignment: CDR1 SGHNT and CDR2 YYREEE (reference sequence). V lost 5 bases and J 3 bases, leaving 15 bases between the germline ends. The CDR3 coding sequence is TGTGCCAGCAGAGAAGGGCGGGAACTCTACAATGAGCAGTTCTTC. It specifies CASREGRELYNEQFF.

The chain uses TRBV30 and TRBJ2-1; TRBD2 agrees at 10 bases. CDR3 length: 17 residues. Germline assignment: CDR1 GTSNPN and CDR2 SVGIG (reference sequence). With V trimmed by 1 base and J by 7 bases, 13 bases remained unmatched. The CDR3 DNA sequence: TGTGCCTGGAGTGAGCGCTTCTCGGGACTAGCGATTAATGAGCAGTTCTTC. This sequence encodes CAWSERFSGLAINEQFF.

The V and J genes are TRBV18 and TRBJ1-2; a possible D gene is TRBD1 (5 bases). V was shortened by 3 bases and J by 5 bases, with 16 bases between the two germline ends. The CDR3 spans 15 residues. From germline, CDR1 is KGHSH and CDR2 LQKENI. For the CDR3, the DNA is TGTGCCAGCTCACCGCGACAGTTAGGGGCATATGGCTACACCTTC. Encoded protein: CASSPRQLGAYGYTF.

The rearrangement uses TRBV19 and TRBJ1-1; 11 nucleotides align to TRBD1. This CDR3 is 15 amino acids long. With V trimmed by 5 bases and J by 5 bases, 7 bases remained unmatched. Germline loops: CDR1 LNHDA, CDR2 SQIVND (reference sequence). CDR3 in amino acids: CASSPTGTGGTEAFF. As DNA, the CDR3 is TGTGCCAGTAGTCCAACCGGGACAGGGGGGACTGAAGCTTTCTTT.

The V gene is TRBV5-1, the J gene TRBJ2-5; TRBD1 aligns across 7 bases. CDR1 is SGHRS and CDR2 is YFSETQ in the germline V gene. Germline trimming cut 1 base from V and 4 bases from J; bases unmatched to any gene: 13. The CDR3 has 17 residues. CDR3 protein: CASSLMGLGGFSETQYF. CDR3 coding DNA: TGCGCCAGCAGCTTGATGGGTCTAGGGGGCTTTTCAGAGACCCAGTACTTC.

The genes are TRBV9 and TRBJ2-1; 8 bases are a match to TRBD2. J lost 5 bases, V lost 0 bases, and 7 bases had no gene match. The germline V gene encodes CDR1 SGDLS and CDR2 YYNGEE. CDR3 length: 16 residues. The CDR3 DNA is TGTGCCAGCAGCGTAGCGGCAGCGGGGGTGAACAATGAGCAGTTCTTC. Its translation: CASSVAAAGVNNEQFF.

The chain couples TRBV7-6 to TRBJ1-5; TRBD1 is a possible D gene (5 bases). Germline assignment: CDR1 SGHVS and CDR2 FNYEAQ. V was pared by 2 bases and J by 4 bases, with 9 bases between. The CDR3 length is 14 residues. The CDR3 DNA reads TGTGCCAGCAGCTTACAGGGAGGGAATCAGCCCCAGCATTTT. It codes for CASSLQGGNQPQHF.

V usage is TRBV20-1 and J usage is TRBJ2-7; possibly TRBD1 for D (5 bases). This CDR3 spans 10 amino acids. V was shortened by 6 bases and J by 8 bases, with 11 bases between the two germline ends. Germline V gene lookup returns CDR1 DFQATT and CDR2 SNEGSKA (reference sequence). The CDR3 protein is CSAGRPQQYF. The CDR3 nucleotides are TGCAGTGCGGGGCGTCCTCAGCAGTACTTC.

The rearrangement links TRBV27 to TRBJ2-2; possible D gene TRBD2, 5 bases. CDR1 is MNHEY, CDR2 SMNVEV, per germline (reference sequence). V lost 5 bases, J lost 3 bases, and 16 bases lay in between. The CDR3 length is 16 residues. CDR3 in amino acids: CASSAHGVVDTGELFF. The CDR3 DNA reads as TGTGCCAGCAGTGCTCACGGGGTCGTCGACACCGGGGAGCTGTTTTTT.

V usage is TRBV28 and J usage is TRBJ2-7, with 10 bases matching TRBD1. V dropped 3 bases and J dropped 5; count of bases not matched to a gene: 4. CDR1 is MDHEN, CDR2 SYDVKM, per germline. There are 14 residues in the CDR3. This chain's CDR3 is CASSLGQGSHEQYF. CDR3 in DNA: TGTGCCAGCAGTTTGGGACAGGGGTCACACGAGCAGTACTTC.

Here the CDR3 reads CASRELVGGTDTQYF. The CDR3 DNA sequence: TGTGCCAGCAGGGAATTAGTGGGCGGCACAGATACGCAGTATTTT. The V call is TRBV2, the J call TRBJ2-3; D gene ambiguous. The CDR3 length is 15 residues. Germline CDR1 and CDR2: SNHLY and FYNNEI. V was clipped by 6 bases and J by 1 base, with 14 bases between them. The full variable domain, completed using reference TRBV2 and TRBJ2-3, is EPEVTQTPSHQVTQMGQEVILRCVPISNHLYFYWYRQILGQKVEFLVSFYNNEISEKSEIFDDQFSVERPDGSNFTLKIRSTKLEDSAMYFCASRELVGGTDTQYFGPGTRLTVL.

The chain uses TRBV10-3 and TRBJ2-7; D is possibly TRBD2 (5 bases). CDR3 size: 15 residues. V gave up 3 bases and J gave up 0 bases, with 12 bases separating them. Per the germline V gene, CDR1 is ENHRY and CDR2 is SYGVKD. The CDR3 DNA sequence: TGTGCCATCAGTGACCCCCCCAGCGGCTCCTACGAGCAGTACTTC. Translation: CAISDPPSGSYEQYF.

Here the CDR3 reads CASSLMRGWELFF. DNA of the CDR3: TGTGCCAGCAGCTTAATGAGGGGGTGGGAGCTGTTTTTT. The rearrangement uses TRBV11-2 and TRBJ2-2; D is possibly TRBD1 (6 bases). Germline assignment: CDR1 SGHAT and CDR2 FQNNGV. V gave up 2 bases and J gave up 9 bases, with 10 bases separating them. CDR3 length equals 13 residues.

This clone has just one count. The chain carries TRBV5-1 and TRBJ1-3; possibly TRBD1 for D (6 bases). CDR1 is SGHRS and CDR2 is YFSETQ in the germline V gene. The CDR3 totals 14 residues. V was trimmed by 2 bases and J by 3 bases, leaving 9 bases between them. The CDR3 DNA follows: TGCGCCAGCAGCTTAACAGGGTATGGAAACACCATATATTTT. Translated, it gives CASSLTGYGNTIYF.